The 13 T cell receptor beta chains listed next were all sequenced from one sample in a study of beta chain features in type 1 diabetes. As every portion of the isolated RNA was reverse transcribed, the sequencing read expressed TCRB transcripts. Here immunoSEQ multiplex PCR was the method, and the copy in TCRdb shows in-frame clones only, minus some. The data hold roughly 250,000 clones, with over 20% observed a single time. The antigens these receptors bind are not known. Findings and caveats of the study: Moderate yet significant TCRB CDR3 shortening was seen in Type 1 diabetes patients in all four CD4+ subsets.

Sequencing was done on a sample of naive CD4+ T cells from blood. The receptors shown here come from a woman aged 40 to 50 with type 1 diabetes.

The V and J genes are TRBV7-3 and TRBJ1-1, with D unresolved. Deletions cut 5 bases from V and 0 bases from J, with 7 bases between. The germline V gene encodes CDR1 SGHTA and CDR2 FQGTGA. CDR3 length: 13 amino acids. This CDR3 reads CASSPGLNTEAFF. The DNA of the CDR3 is TGTGCCAGCAGCCCAGGCCTGAACACTGAAGCTTTCTTT.

This clone was seen a handful of times. The chain uses TRBV7-3 and TRBJ2-3; possibly TRBD2 for D (6 bases). V shed 6 bases and J shed 2 bases, with 12 bases lying between them. CDR1 and CDR2 from the germline V gene are SGHTA and FQGTGA. The CDR3 spans 14 residues. CDR3 protein: CASRRGISTDTQYF. CDR3 nucleotide sequence: TGTGCCAGCAGGCGCGGGATTTCCACAGATACGCAGTATTTT.

J is TRBJ2-7 and V is TRBV30, with 7 nucleotides matching TRBD1. The CDR3 covers 14 residues. Germline V gene data show CDR1 as GTSNPN and CDR2 as SVGIG (reference sequence). V shed 1 base, J shed 1 base, and the junction held 4 bases outside the gene matches. CDR3 nucleotides: TGTGCCTGGAGTGACAGGGGAATTTCCTACGAGCAGTACTTC. Translated, it gives CAWSDRGISYEQYF.

This clone has just a few counts. The V and J genes are TRBV6-5 and TRBJ1-4; 7 bases are shared with TRBD1. From germline, CDR1 is MNHEY and CDR2 SVGAGI. The ends lost 7 bases at V and 3 bases at J; junction bases unmatched: 8. This CDR3 has 15 amino acids. The CDR3: CASTSRDRANEKLFF. For the CDR3, the DNA is TGTGCCAGCACCTCCCGGGACAGAGCTAATGAAAAACTGTTTTTT.

This clone occurred a few times. The rearrangement joins TRBV18 to TRBJ2-5; D may be TRBD2 (6 bases). The CDR3 consists of 13 residues. Trimming removed 6 bases from V and 1 base from J, with 9 bases in between. Germline assignment: CDR1 KGHSH and CDR2 LQKENI. CDR3 region: CASSAGFQETQYF. The DNA for the CDR3 is TGTGCCAGCTCGGCGGGATTCCAAGAGACCCAGTACTTC.

This chain joins TRBV30 and TRBJ1-1; D remains ambiguous. The CDR3 sequence is 14 residues long. Trimming pared 0 bases from V and 1 base from J, leaving 9 bases between. Per germline, CDR1 GTSNPN and CDR2 SVGIG (reference sequence). The CDR3, as DNA: TGTGCCTGGAGTGTAACTAATCCGAACACTGAAGCTTTCTTT. It yields the protein CAWSVTNPNTEAFF. Looking up the rest from reference TRBV30 and TRBJ1-1 gives the full variable domain: SQTIHQWPATLVQPVGSPLSLECTVEGTSNPNLYWYRQAAGRGLQLLFYSVGIGQISSEVPQNLSASRPQDRQFILSSKKLLLSDSGFYLCAWSVTNPNTEAFFGQGTRLTVV.

The sample holds a few counts of this clone. J is TRBJ2-7 and V is TRBV5-1; 10 nucleotides line up with TRBD2. In germline, CDR1 is SGHRS, CDR2 YFSETQ. This CDR3 has 15 residues. Losses at the gene ends were 0 bases for V and 2 bases for J; bases not matched to a gene: 2. In DNA, the CDR3 is TGCGCCAGCAGCTTGGATCTAGCGGGAGCCTACGAGCAGTACTTC. This codes for CASSLDLAGAYEQYF.

This clone was seen a handful of times. The rearrangement joins TRBV9 to TRBJ1-5; 9 positions match TRBD1. J gave up 5 bases and V 7 bases, and 10 bases lay outside the gene matches. The CDR3 runs 15 residues. Germline CDR1 SGDLS, CDR2 YYNGEE. CDR3 region: CASAPGQGIDQPQHF. The DNA for the CDR3 is TGTGCCAGCGCTCCGGGACAGGGAATTGATCAGCCCCAGCATTTT.

V and J are TRBV27 and TRBJ2-1, with D unclear. V was clipped by 7 bases and J by 11 bases, with 9 bases between them. The CDR3 length is 10 residues. Germline CDR1 and CDR2: MNHEY and SMNVEV (reference sequence). The CDR3 region is CASNLPQQFF. In DNA, the CDR3 is TGTGCCAGCAATCTTCCCCAGCAGTTCTTC.

V gene TRBV18 combines with J gene TRBJ1-1; D might be TRBD1 (5 bases). V lost 6 bases and J 3 bases, leaving 14 bases between the germline ends. The CDR3 has 14 residues. Per germline, CDR1 KGHSH and CDR2 LQKENI. This chain's CDR3 is CASSVQGIDTEAFF. DNA of the CDR3: TGTGCCAGCTCCGTCCAGGGTATCGACACTGAAGCTTTCTTT.

This chain links TRBV5-4 with TRBJ1-2; D unresolved. The germline V gene has CDR1 SGHNT and CDR2 YYREEE (reference sequence). CDR3 size: 14 residues. With 2 bases removed from V and 3 bases from J, the gap between germline ends came to 11 bases. Here the CDR3 reads CASSLRGMDYGYTF. The CDR3 coding sequence is TGTGCCAGCAGCTTACGGGGAATGGACTATGGCTACACCTTC.

The V call is TRBV28, the J call TRBJ2-2, with TRBD2 matching over 7 bases. The CDR3 sequence is 16 residues long. Germline lookup yields CDR1 MDHEN and CDR2 SYDVKM. The ends lost 7 bases at V and 4 bases at J; junction bases unmatched: 12. Written as DNA, the CDR3 is TGTGCCAGCACCCGGTGGGGGGAGGGCGGCACCGGGGAGCTGTTTTTT. Translation gives CASTRWGEGGTGELFF. Drawing the rest from reference TRBV28 and TRBJ2-2, the complete variable domain is DVKVTQSSRYLVKRTGEKVFLECVQDMDHENMFWYRQDPGLGLRLIYFSYDVKMKEKGDIPEGYSVSREKKERFSLILESASTNQTSMYLCASTRWGEGGTGELFFGEGSRLTVL.

V usage is TRBV28 and J usage is TRBJ1-1; no reliable D call. Trimming stripped 3 bases from V and 0 bases from J, with 8 bases between. Germline-derived CDR1 and CDR2 are MDHEN and SYDVKM. The CDR3 loop spans 14 amino acids. The CDR3 loop is CASSFDIMNTEAFF. In DNA, the CDR3 is TGTGCCAGCAGTTTCGACATCATGAACACTGAAGCTTTCTTT. Filled out from reference TRBV28 and TRBJ1-1, the complete variable domain reads DVKVTQSSRYLVKRTGEKVFLECVQDMDHENMFWYRQDPGLGLRLIYFSYDVKMKEKGDIPEGYSVSREKKERFSLILESASTNQTSMYLCASSFDIMNTEAFFGQGTRLTVV.